This T cell receptor beta chain was sequenced for a study of T-cell memory formation after mild COVID-19. About the research overall: TCR clusters were largely donor specific. General observations from the study: Among CD4+ contracting clones, most were CM and EM, and CD8+ ones EMRA. Contracting clones from day 15 to 85 had balanced CD4/CD8; later expanders favoured CD4+.

This clonotype was seen many times. Antigen specificity is unknown. Amplification by 5'RACE using constant-segment primers produced TCR alpha and TCR beta cDNA libraries that carried sample barcodes and UMIs. TCRdb ran MiXCR on the 5' RACE reads and lists one entry per CDR3 protein. The table lists about 190,000 distinct CDR3 sequences, about 18% of them singletons, with 2% to 3% in the top ten. The CDR3 consists of 12 residues. V lost 5 bases to trimming and J lost 1 base, with 5 bases between them. Germline lookup yields CDR1 KGHDR and CDR2 SFDVKD. Sequences were obtained from PBMCs or a T cell subset sorted from them (not recorded which). This chain links TRBV24-1 with TRBJ2-7; D call uncertain. This TCR came from an adult woman who had mild COVID-19 (a few samples of this study predate the infection). Cell type and time point are not known. In nucleotides, the CDR3 is TGTGCCACCAGTGCCGGATCCTACGAGCAGTACTTC. This encodes CATSAGSYEQYF.